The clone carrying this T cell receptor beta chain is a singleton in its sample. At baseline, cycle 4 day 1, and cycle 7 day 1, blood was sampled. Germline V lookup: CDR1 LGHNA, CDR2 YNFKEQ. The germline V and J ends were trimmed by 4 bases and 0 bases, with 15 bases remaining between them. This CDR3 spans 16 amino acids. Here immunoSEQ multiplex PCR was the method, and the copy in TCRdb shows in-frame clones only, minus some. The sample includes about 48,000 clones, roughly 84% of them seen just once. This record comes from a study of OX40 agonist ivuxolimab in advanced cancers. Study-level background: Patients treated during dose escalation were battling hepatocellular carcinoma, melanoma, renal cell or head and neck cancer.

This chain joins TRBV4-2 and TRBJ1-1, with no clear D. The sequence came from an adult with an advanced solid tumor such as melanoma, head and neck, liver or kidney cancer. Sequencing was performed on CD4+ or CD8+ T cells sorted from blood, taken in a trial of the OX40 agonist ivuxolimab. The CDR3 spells CASSPLATDVNTEAFF. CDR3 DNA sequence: TGTGCCAGCAGCCCCCTGGCCACTGACGTGAACACTGAAGCTTTCTTT.